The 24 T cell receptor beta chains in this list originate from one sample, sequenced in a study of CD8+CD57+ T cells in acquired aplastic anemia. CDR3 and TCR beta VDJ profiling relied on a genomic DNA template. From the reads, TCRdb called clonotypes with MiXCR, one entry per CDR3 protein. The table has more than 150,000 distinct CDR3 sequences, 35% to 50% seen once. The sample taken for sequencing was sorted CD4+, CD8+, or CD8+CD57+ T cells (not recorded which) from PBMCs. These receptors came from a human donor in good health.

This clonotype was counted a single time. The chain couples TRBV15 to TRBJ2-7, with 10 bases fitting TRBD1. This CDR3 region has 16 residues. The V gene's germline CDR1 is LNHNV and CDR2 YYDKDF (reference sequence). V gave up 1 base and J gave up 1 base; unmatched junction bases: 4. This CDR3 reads CATSRGGTGVSYEQYF. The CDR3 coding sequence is TGTGCCACCAGCAGAGGTGGGACAGGGGTTTCCTACGAGCAGTACTTC.

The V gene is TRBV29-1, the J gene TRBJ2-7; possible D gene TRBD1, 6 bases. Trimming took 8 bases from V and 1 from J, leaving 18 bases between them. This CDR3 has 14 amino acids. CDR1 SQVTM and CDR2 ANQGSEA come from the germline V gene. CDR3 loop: CSLVASGDSYEQYF. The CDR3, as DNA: TGCAGCTTGGTGGCGTCAGGGGATTCCTACGAGCAGTACTTC.

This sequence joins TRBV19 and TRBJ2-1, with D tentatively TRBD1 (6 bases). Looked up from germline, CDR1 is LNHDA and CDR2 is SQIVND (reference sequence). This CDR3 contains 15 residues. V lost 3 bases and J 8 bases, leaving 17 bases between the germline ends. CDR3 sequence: CASSILGAPSDEQFF. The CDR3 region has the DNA TGTGCCAGTAGTATTCTGGGGGCGCCCTCCGATGAGCAGTTCTTC. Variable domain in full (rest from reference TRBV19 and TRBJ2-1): DGGITQSPKYLFRKEGQNVTLSCEQNLNHDAMYWYRQDPGQGLRLIYYSQIVNDFQKGDIAEGYSVSREKKESFPLTVTSAQKNPTAFYLCASSILGAPSDEQFFGPGTRLTVL.

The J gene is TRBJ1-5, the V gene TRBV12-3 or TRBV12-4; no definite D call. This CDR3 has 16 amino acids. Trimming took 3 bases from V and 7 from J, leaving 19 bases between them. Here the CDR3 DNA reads TGTGCCAGCAGTTTCGACGACCCGGGGTTAGGACAGCCCCAGCATTTT. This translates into CASSFDDPGLGQPQHF.

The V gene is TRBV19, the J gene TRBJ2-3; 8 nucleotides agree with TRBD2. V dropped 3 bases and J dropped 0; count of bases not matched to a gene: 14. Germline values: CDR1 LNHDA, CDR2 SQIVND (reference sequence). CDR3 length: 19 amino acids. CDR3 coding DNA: TGTGCCAGTAGTATGTGGGGACGCGGGGGGTCCGCTAGCACAGATACGCAGTATTTT. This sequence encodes CASSMWGRGGSASTDTQYF.

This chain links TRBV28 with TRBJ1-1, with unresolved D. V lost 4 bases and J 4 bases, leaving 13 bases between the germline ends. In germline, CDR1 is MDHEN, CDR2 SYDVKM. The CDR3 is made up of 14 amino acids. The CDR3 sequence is CASSSPAESTEAFF. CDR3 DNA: TGTGCCAGCAGTTCCCCTGCAGAGAGCACTGAAGCTTTCTTT.

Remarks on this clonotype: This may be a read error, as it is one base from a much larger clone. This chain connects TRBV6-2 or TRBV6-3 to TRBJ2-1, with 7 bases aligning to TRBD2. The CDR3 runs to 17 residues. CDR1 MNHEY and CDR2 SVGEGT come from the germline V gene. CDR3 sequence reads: CASSYSGSISSYNERFF. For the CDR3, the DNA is TGTGCCAGCAGTTATAGCGGGTCGATAAGCTCCTACAATGAGCGGTTCTTC.

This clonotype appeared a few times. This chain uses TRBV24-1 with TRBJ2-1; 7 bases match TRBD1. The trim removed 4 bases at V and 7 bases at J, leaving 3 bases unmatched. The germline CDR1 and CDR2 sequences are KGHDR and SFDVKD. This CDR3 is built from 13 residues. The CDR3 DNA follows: TGTGCCACCAGTGACCCGGGACAGAATGAGCAGTTCTTC. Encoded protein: CATSDPGQNEQFF.

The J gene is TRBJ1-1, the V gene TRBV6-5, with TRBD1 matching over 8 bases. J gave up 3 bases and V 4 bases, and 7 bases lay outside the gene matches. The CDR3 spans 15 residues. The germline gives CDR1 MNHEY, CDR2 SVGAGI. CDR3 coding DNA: TGTGCCAGCAGTTCGTTCAGGGGGCTCGACACTGAAGCTTTCTTT. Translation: CASSSFRGLDTEAFF.

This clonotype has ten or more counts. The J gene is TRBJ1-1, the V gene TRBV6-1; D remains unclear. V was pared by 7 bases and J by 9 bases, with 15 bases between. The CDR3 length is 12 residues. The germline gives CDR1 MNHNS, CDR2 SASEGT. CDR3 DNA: TGTGCCAGCACCCAGAGTGTCAGGAAAGCTTTCTTT. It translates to CASTQSVRKAFF.

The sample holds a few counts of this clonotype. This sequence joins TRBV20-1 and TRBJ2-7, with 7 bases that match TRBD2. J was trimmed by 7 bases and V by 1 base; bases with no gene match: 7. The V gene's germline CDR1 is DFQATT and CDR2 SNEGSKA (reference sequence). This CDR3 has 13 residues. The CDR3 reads CSARGLASHEQYF. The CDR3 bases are TGCAGTGCTAGAGGACTAGCATCCCATGAGCAGTACTTC.

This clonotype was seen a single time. CDR3 coding DNA: TGCAGTGCTTTGACCGAGAAAGGGACCCAGTACTTC. Its translation: CSALTEKGTQYF. The chain is built from TRBV20-1 and TRBJ2-5; D is undetermined. Germline V gives CDR1 DFQATT, CDR2 SNEGSKA (reference sequence). V gave up 5 bases and J gave up 7 bases, with 14 bases separating them. This CDR3 spans 12 amino acids.

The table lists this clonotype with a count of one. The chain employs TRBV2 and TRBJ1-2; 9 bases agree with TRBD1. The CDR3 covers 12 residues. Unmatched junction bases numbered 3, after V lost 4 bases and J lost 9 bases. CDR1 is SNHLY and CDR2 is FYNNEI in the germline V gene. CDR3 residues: CASSGDRASYTF. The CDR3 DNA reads TGTGCCAGCAGTGGGGACAGGGCTAGCTACACCTTC.

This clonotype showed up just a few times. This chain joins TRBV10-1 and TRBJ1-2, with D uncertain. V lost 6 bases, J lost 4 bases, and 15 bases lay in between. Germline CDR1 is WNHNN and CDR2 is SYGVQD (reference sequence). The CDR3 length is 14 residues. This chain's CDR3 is CASSLTGGSYGYTF. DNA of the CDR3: TGCGCCAGCAGCTTGACGGGAGGGAGCTATGGCTACACCTTC.

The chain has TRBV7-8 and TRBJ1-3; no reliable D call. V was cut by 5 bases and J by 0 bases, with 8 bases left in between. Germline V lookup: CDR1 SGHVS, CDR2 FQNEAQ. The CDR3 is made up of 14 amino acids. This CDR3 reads CASSRDISGNTIYF. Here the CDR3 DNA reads TGTGCCAGCAGCCGCGATATCTCTGGAAACACCATATATTTT.

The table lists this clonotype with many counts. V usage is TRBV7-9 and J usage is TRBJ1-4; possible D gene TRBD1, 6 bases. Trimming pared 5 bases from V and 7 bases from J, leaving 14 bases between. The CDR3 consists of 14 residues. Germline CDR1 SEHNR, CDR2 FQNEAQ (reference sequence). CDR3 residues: CASSPQGVSEKLFF. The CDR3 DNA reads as TGTGCCAGCAGCCCACAGGGTGTCAGTGAAAAACTGTTTTTT.

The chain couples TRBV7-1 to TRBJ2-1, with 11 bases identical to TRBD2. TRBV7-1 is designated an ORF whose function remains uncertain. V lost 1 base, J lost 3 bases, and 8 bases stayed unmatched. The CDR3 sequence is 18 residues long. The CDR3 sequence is CASSSGSPGLAVYNEQFF. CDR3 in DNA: TGTGCCAGCAGCTCAGGGTCACCGGGACTAGCGGTCTACAATGAGCAGTTCTTC.

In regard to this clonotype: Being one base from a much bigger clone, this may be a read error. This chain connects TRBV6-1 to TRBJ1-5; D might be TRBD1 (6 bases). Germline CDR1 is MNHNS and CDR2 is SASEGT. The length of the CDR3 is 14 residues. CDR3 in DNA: TGTGCCAACAGTCGGACAGAACTTTATCAGCCCCAGCATTTT. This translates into CANSRTELYQPQHF.

The CDR3 region has the DNA TGTGCCAGCAGCGTAGCTTCCGGGACAGGGAGGGACGAGCAGTACTTC. Protein: CASSVASGTGRDEQYF. The chain links TRBV9 to TRBJ2-7, with 9 bases aligning to TRBD1. Germline CDR1 SGDLS, CDR2 YYNGEE. J lost 5 bases, V lost 0 bases, and 9 bases had no gene match. This CDR3 spans 16 amino acids.

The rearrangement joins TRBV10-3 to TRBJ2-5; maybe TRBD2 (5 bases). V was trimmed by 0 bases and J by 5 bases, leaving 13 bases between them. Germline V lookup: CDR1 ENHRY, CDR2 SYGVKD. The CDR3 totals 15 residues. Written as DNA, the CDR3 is TGTGCCATCAGTGAGTCAGTGGGGTCGGGGGAGACCCAGTACTTC. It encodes CAISESVGSGETQYF.

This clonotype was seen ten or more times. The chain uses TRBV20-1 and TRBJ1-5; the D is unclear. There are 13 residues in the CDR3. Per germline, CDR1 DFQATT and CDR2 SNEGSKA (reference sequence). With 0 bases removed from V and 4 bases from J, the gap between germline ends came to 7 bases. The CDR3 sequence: CSAREQPNQPQHF. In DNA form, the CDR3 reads TGCAGTGCTAGAGAACAGCCTAATCAGCCCCAGCATTTT.

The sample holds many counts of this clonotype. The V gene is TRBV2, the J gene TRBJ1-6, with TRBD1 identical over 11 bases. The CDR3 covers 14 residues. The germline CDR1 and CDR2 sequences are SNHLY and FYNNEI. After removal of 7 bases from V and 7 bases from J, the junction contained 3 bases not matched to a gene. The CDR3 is CASKDRGQNSPLHF. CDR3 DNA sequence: TGTGCCAGCAAGGACAGGGGGCAGAATTCACCCCTCCACTTT.

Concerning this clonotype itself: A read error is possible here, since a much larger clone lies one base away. In DNA form, the CDR3 reads TGTGCCAGCAACCTAGCTAGCACACTTAACAGTGAGCAGTTCTTC. It encodes CASNLASTLNSEQFF. The V call is TRBV6-1, the J call TRBJ2-1; D might be TRBD2 (5 bases). V lost 7 bases and J 9 bases, leaving 22 bases between the germline ends. Germline-derived CDR1 and CDR2 are MNHNS and SASEGT. This CDR3 region has 15 residues.

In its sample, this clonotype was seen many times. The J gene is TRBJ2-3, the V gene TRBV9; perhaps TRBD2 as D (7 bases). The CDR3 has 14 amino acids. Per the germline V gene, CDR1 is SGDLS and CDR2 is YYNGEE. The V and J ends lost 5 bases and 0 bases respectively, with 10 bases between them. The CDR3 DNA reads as TGTGCCAGCAGGGGGGGGCTAAGCACAGATACGCAGTATTTT. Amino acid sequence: CASRGGLSTDTQYF.